A selection of T cell receptor beta chains follows, all from one sample in a study of shared clonotypes between healthy human individuals. Profiling relied on immunoSEQ multiplex PCR, and the TCRdb table lists in-frame clones only, not all of them. The data hold about 1.5 million clones, with 96% observed a single time. The sample comprised naive CD4+ T cells sorted from blood. These receptors all come from a young man in good health. CDR3s include the opening cysteine and the closing phenylalanine or tryptophan. The D gene is left open where the match is weak. Rows may omit the clone size; those that give it use once, few, many or a size class.

V gene	J gene	clone size	D gene	CDR3 length	CDR3 protein	CDR3 DNA
TRBV5-3	TRBJ2-7	.	.	14	CARSLGDEAYEQYF	TGTGCCAGAAGCTTGGGTGACGAAGCCTACGAGCAGTACTTC
TRBV5-1	TRBJ2-2	.	.	14	CATTEPGRTGELFF	TGCGCCACCACCGAGCCAGGGCGAACCGGGGAGCTGTTTTTT
TRBV9	TRBJ2-1	.	.	14	CASKRGDSYNEQFF	TGTGCCAGCAAGAGGGGCGATTCCTACAATGAGCAGTTCTTC
TRBV5-1	TRBJ2-7	.	.	14	CASSLTTESYEQYF	TGCGCCAGCAGCTTGACAACTGAATCCTACGAGCAGTACTTC
TRBV18	TRBJ2-7	.	TRBD1	14	CASSPLGQNYEQYF	TGTGCCAGCTCACCATTGGGACAGAACTACGAGCAGTACTTC
TRBV11-2	TRBJ1-1	once	.	17	CASSLDLGGARGGLAFF	TGTGCCAGCAGCTTAGATCTAGGAGGGGCGCGAGGGGGTTTGGCTTTCTTT
TRBV5-1	TRBJ2-7	.	.	13	CASSPRGVYEQYF	TGCGCCAGCAGCCCTCGAGGGGTTTACGAGCAGTACTTC
TRBV29-1	TRBJ1-5	.	.	13	CSAVGGSPRPQHF	TGCAGCGCGGTGGGTGGGAGCCCCAGGCCCCAGCATTTT
TRBV7-2	TRBJ2-2	.	.	17	CASSLAQGPSNTGELFF	TGTGCCAGCAGCTTAGCCCAGGGGCCTTCGAACACCGGGGAGCTGTTTTTT
TRBV29-1	TRBJ2-7	once	TRBD2	14	CSVALAGDLSEQYF	TGCAGCGTTGCACTAGCGGGGGACCTAAGCGAGCAGTACTTC
TRBV28	TRBJ2-1	.	.	12	CASSPIGALHFF	TGTGCCAGCAGCCCTATAGGGGCCCTTCACTTCTTC
TRBV27	TRBJ1-5	.	TRBD1	16	CASSFLSQGINQPQHF	TGTGCCAGCAGTTTCCTCTCACAGGGGATAAATCAGCCCCAGCATTTT
TRBV10-2	TRBJ2-3	.	TRBD2	17	CASSRRTSGSLADTQYF	TGCGCCAGCAGTAGAAGGACTAGCGGGAGTCTAGCAGATACGCAGTATTTT
TRBV5-1	TRBJ2-1	.	TRBD1	17	CASSFGSGWTGRFEQFF	TGCGCCAGCAGCTTTGGAAGTGGTTGGACAGGGCGTTTTGAGCAGTTCTTC
TRBV19	TRBJ2-1	.	.	11	CASSISGEQFF	TGTGCCAGTAGTATCTCTGGGGAGCAGTTCTTC
TRBV18	TRBJ2-5	once	.	12	CASSRSQETQYF	TGTGCCAGCTCACGGAGCCAAGAGACCCAGTACTTC
TRBV5-6	TRBJ2-7	.	.	13	CASSSGAKYEQYF	TGTGCCAGCAGCTCGGGAGCTAAATACGAGCAGTACTTC
TRBV11-2	TRBJ2-4	.	.	16	CASRSLYGAAKNIQYF	TGTGCCAGCAGATCTCTATACGGGGCAGCCAAAAACATTCAGTACTTC
TRBV4-1	TRBJ2-2	.	.	15	CASSQEALVAGELFF	TGCGCCAGCAGCCAAGAAGCATTGGTAGCCGGGGAGCTGTTTTTT
TRBV9	TRBJ2-7	.	.	14	CASSVGWVSYEQYF	TGTGCCAGCAGCGTAGGTTGGGTGAGCTACGAGCAGTACTTC
TRBV9	TRBJ2-5	.	TRBD1	15	CASSVVGTEGETQYF	TGTGCCAGCAGCGTAGTTGGGACAGAAGGGGAGACCCAGTACTTC
TRBV19	TRBJ2-3	once	.	15	CASSISGHSTDTQYF	TGTGCCAGTAGTATAAGTGGGCATAGCACAGATACGCAGTATTTT
TRBV6-5	TRBJ2-1	.	.	15	CASTRAPSSYNEQFF	TGTGCCAGCACGCGGGCCCCGAGCTCCTACAATGAGCAGTTCTTC
TRBV18	TRBJ2-1	.	TRBD1	15	CASSPSQGGYNEQFF	TGTGCCAGCTCACCTTCACAGGGGGGTTACAATGAGCAGTTCTTC
TRBV6-6	TRBJ1-1	.	.	13	CASSPQGDTEAFF	TGTGCCAGCAGTCCCCAGGGTGACACTGAAGCTTTCTTT
TRBV18	TRBJ2-2	.	TRBD2	17	CASSLPSGRARTGELFF	TGTGCCAGCTCACTACCTAGCGGGAGGGCCCGGACCGGGGAGCTGTTTTTT
TRBV2	TRBJ1-1	.	.	13	CASSEQQNTEAFF	TGTGCCAGCAGTGAACAACAGAACACTGAAGCTTTCTTT
TRBV19	TRBJ2-7	.	TRBD1	15	CASSSPGQGFHEQYF	TGTGCCAGTAGTTCGCCGGGACAGGGGTTCCACGAGCAGTACTTC
TRBV20-1	TRBJ1-4	.	.	11	CIVGTNEKLFF	TGCATAGTGGGAACTAATGAAAAACTGTTTTTT
TRBV2	TRBJ1-5	.	TRBD1	16	CASSRQGSNSNQPQHF	TGTGCCAGCAGTCGACAGGGGTCCAATAGCAATCAGCCCCAGCATTTT
TRBV5-1	TRBJ1-4	.	.	15	CASSLSGRRNEKLFF	TGCGCCAGCAGCCTTTCTGGAAGACGAAATGAAAAACTGTTTTTT
TRBV10-1	TRBJ2-1	.	.	13	CASSDGLTDEQFF	TGCGCCAGCAGTGATGGCCTAACGGATGAGCAGTTCTTC
TRBV11-2	TRBJ2-7	.	.	12	CASSLGLYEQYF	TGTGCCAGCAGCTTGGGACTCTACGAGCAGTACTTC